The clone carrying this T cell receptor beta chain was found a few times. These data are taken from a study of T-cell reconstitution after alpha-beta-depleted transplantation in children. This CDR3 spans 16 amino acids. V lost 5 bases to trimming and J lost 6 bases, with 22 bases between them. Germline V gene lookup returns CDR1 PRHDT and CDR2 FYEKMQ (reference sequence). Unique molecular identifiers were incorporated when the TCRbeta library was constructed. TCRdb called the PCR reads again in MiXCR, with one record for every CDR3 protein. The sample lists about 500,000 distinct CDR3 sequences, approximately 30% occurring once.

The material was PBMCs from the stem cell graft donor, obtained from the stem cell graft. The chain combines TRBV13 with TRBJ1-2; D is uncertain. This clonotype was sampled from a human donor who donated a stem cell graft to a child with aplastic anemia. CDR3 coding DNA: TGTGCCAGCAGCCGAGACCGGACCGAGCGAGGAGATGGCTACACCTTC. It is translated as CASSRDRTERGDGYTF.